This TCR beta chain was recorded in a study of T cell responses to AZD1222 COVID-19 vaccine. The V gene's germline CDR1 is MDHEN and CDR2 SYDVKM. V was pared by 3 bases and J by 9 bases, with 10 bases between. The CDR3 is 12 residues long. Assay: immunoSEQ multiplex PCR; the TCRdb copy retains only in-frame clones and omits some. The sample has some 190,000 clones; almost 95% are singletons. Study-wide points: Females made up more of the donors, who were largely white British, and clonal diversity may have come out too low.

Details on this clone: Antigen specificity is unknown.

The sequences come from peripheral blood, collected on day 0 of AZD1222 vaccination. The clonotype was recovered from an adult in good health. V is TRBV28 and J is TRBJ2-3, with D possibly being TRBD1 (5 bases). The CDR3 region has the DNA TGTGCCAGCAGTTTGGGGCAGGTGACGCAGTATTTT. This encodes CASSLGQVTQYF.